This TCR beta chain originates from a study of blood T cell repertoires in COVID-19. Study-wide context: The study drew acute and convalescent COVID-19 samples from the United States, Italy and Spain. The analysed material was cDNA or gDNA that came from T cells, B-cell-depleted T cells, or PBMCs.

As handled by the study authors: Reference gene primers were amplified, and this amplification served to estimate nucleated cell counts. Sequencing was performed with immunoSEQ multiplex PCR; in TCRdb, only in-frame clones are kept and a portion is missing. V, J and clone size are those of that table, while D and trimming were read from the DNA. The sample contains 75,000 or so clones, about 85% of which appear only once. V trimming: 5 bases; J trimming: 2 bases; junction bases outside the gene matches: 4. The V gene's germline CDR1 is SGHTA and CDR2 FQGNSA. The CDR3 runs to 15 residues. The chain couples TRBV7-2 to TRBJ1-5; 9 bases are shared with TRBD1. Sequencing input: peripheral blood. This sequence was found in a man aged 60 to 75 with active or convalescent COVID-19. CDR3 amino acids: CASSPRTGGNQPQHF. As DNA, the CDR3 is TGTGCCAGCAGCCCGAGGACAGGGGGCAATCAGCCCCAGCATTTT.